This TCR beta chain comes out of a study of cytomegalovirus exposure and HLA in healthy donors. Study-level background: An analysis done earlier identified 95 million to 140 million unique TCR beta sequences from approximately 200 million T cells. Broader study findings: Most TCR beta V segments were productive about 90% or about 30% of the time in an earlier analysis. In a later analysis, HLA-associated beta chains showed higher expansion and lower generation probabilities than comparable chains. HLA-A and HLA-B allele assignments for most subjects were reportedly predicted accurately using TCR beta sequences.

With regard to this clone: Its antigen remains unidentified.

A multiplex PCR was run with 60 Vbeta primers and 13 Jbeta primers. TCRdb's table, derived via immunoSEQ multiplex PCR, lists solely in-frame clones and lacks some. The sample shows 100,000 to 120,000 clones, more than 9.5% of them seen only once. The CDR3 extends over 16 amino acids. Trimming stripped 0 bases from V and 8 bases from J, with 16 bases between. J is TRBJ1-4 and V is TRBV23-1, with D tentatively TRBD1 (5 bases). TRBV23-1 is noted as an ORF with a role that remains uncertain. The receptor was isolated from a middle-aged man in good health and CMV-seropositive. Sequenced: PBMCs. This chain's CDR3 is CASSQSLAGEGEKLFF. As DNA, the CDR3 is TGCGCCAGCAGTCAATCTCTAGCGGGGGAAGGAGAAAAACTGTTTTTT.